This T cell receptor beta chain was obtained from a study of early stage breast cancer tumors. Study in general: Most invasive tumors, about 75% of the 16, were ER+/PR+/HER2-.

V lost 3 bases and J lost 6, with 14 bases in between. Per germline, CDR1 SNHLY and CDR2 FYNNEI. CDR3 length: 14 amino acids. The protocol was immunoSEQ multiplex PCR, while the TCRdb copy is restricted to in-frame clones and leaves out a portion. The sample records some 70,000 clones, around 80% being singletons. Only one count was recorded for this clone. The source of this sequence is a person in their sixties or seventies with breast cancer. The gene calls are TRBV2 and TRBJ1-1; D unclear. Material: blood. The CDR3, as DNA: TGTGCCAGCAGTGACCAGAGGGCGGGCCCTGAAGCTTTCTTT. It codes for CASSDQRAGPEAFF.